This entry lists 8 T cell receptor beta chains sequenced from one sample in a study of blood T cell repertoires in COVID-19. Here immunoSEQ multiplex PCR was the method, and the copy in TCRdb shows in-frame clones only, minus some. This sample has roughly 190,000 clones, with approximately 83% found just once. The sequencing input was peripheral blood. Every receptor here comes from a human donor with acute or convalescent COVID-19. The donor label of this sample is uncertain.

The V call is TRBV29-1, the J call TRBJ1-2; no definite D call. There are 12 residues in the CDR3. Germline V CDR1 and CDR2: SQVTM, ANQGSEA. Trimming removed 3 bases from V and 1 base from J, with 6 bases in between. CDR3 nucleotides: TGCAGCGTTGACTCAGGTAACTATGGCTACACCTTC. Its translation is CSVDSGNYGYTF.

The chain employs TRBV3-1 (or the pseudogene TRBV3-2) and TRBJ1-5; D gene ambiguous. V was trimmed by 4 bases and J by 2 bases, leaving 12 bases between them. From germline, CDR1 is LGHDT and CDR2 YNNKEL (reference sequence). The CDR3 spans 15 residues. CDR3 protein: CASSPYPGGNQPQHF. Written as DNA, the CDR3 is TGTGCCAGCAGCCCCTACCCCGGGGGCAATCAGCCCCAGCATTTT.

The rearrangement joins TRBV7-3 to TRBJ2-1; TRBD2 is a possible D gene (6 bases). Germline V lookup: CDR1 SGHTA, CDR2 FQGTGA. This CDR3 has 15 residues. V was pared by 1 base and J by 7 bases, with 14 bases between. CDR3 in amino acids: CASSLSASGLNEQFF. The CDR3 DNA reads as TGTGCCAGCAGCTTAAGTGCCAGCGGGCTAAATGAGCAGTTCTTC.

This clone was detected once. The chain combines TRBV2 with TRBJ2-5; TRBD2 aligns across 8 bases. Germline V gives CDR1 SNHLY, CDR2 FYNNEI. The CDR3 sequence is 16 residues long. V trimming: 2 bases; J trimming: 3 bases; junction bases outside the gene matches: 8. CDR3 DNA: TGTGCCAGCAGTGAAAGAACAGTACTAGCGGAAGAGACCCAGTACTTC. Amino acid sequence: CASSERTVLAEETQYF. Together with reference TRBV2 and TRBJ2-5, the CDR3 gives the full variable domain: EPEVTQTPSHQVTQMGQEVILRCVPISNHLYFYWYRQILGQKVEFLVSFYNNEISEKSEIFDDQFSVERPDGSNFTLKIRSTKLEDSAMYFCASSERTVLAEETQYFGPGTRLLVL.

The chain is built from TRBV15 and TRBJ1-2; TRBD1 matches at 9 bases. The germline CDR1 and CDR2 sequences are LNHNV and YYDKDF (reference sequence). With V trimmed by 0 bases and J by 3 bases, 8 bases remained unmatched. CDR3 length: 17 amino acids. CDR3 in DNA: TGTGCCACCAGCAGAGATGGACAGGGGTTAGGTGACTATGGCTACACCTTC. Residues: CATSRDGQGLGDYGYTF.

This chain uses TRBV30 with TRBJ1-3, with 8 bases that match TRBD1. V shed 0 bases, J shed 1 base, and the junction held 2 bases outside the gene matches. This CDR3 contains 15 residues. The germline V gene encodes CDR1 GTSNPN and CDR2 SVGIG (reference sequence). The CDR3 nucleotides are TGTGCCTGGAGTGTAGGACAGGGTTCTGGAAACACCATATATTTT. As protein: CAWSVGQGSGNTIYF.

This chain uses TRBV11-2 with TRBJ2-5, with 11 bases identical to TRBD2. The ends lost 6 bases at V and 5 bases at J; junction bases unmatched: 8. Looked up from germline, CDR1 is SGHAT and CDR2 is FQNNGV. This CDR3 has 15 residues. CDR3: CASRGSGGAEETQYF. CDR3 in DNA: TGTGCCAGCAGAGGTAGCGGGGGGGCCGAGGAGACCCAGTACTTC.

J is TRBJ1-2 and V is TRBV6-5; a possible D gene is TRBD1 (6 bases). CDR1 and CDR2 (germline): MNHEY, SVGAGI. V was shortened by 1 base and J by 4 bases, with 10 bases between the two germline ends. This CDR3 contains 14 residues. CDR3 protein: CASSYYREGYGYTF. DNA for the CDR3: TGTGCCAGCAGTTACTACAGGGAGGGCTATGGCTACACCTTC.